These T cell receptor beta chains were read from a single sample in a study of blood T cells in healthy people across ages. TCRdb re-analysed the 5' RACE reads in MiXCR, keeping a single row per CDR3 protein. The repertoire consists of about 1.1 million distinct CDR3 sequences, with 35% to 40% occurring once and the leading ten covering about an eighth. The sample taken for sequencing was blood. Every receptor here comes from a man aged 18-30 years in good health. CDR3s include the opening cysteine and the closing phenylalanine or tryptophan. The D gene is left open where the match is weak. Where a row states a size, it is once, few, many or the class of an expanded clone; other rows omit it.

d_call: .
j_call: TRBJ1-2
v_call: TRBV2
clone_size: few
cdr3_aa: CASRRSHGYTF
cdr3_nt: TGTGCCAGCAGAAGATCCCATGGCTACACCTTC

d_call: .
j_call: TRBJ1-5
v_call: TRBV6-2/TRBV6-3
clone_size: .
cdr3_aa: CASDRGQPPGGNQPQHF
cdr3_nt: TGTGCCAGCGACCGCGGACAGCCCCCAGGAGGCAATCAGCCCCAGCATTTT

d_call: .
j_call: TRBJ1-5
v_call: TRBV7-2
clone_size: .
cdr3_aa: CASSFTGLPGSNQPQHF
cdr3_nt: TGTGCCAGCAGCTTTACGGGACTCCCCGGGAGCAATCAGCCCCAGCATTTT

d_call: .
j_call: TRBJ1-4
v_call: TRBV12-3/TRBV12-4
clone_size: few
cdr3_aa: CASSLLVSSEKLFF
cdr3_nt: TGTGCCAGCAGTTTGTTAGTATCTAGTGAAAAACTGTTTTTT

d_call: .
j_call: TRBJ1-2
v_call: TRBV12-3/TRBV12-4
clone_size: many
cdr3_aa: CASSARVSGYTF
cdr3_nt: TGTGCCAGCAGCGCCCGAGTGTCTGGCTACACCTTC

d_call: TRBD1
j_call: TRBJ1-2
v_call: TRBV29-1
clone_size: .
cdr3_aa: CSVEVRQRLGTGGDSYGYTF
cdr3_nt: TGCAGCGTTGAAGTTCGACAGCGTTTGGGGACAGGGGGAGATTCCTATGGCTACACCTTC

d_call: TRBD2
j_call: TRBJ2-3
v_call: TRBV24-1
clone_size: few
cdr3_aa: CATSPRGGTDTQYF
cdr3_nt: TGTGCCACCAGTCCCCGGGGGGGCACAGATACGCAGTATTTT

d_call: TRBD1
j_call: TRBJ2-4
v_call: TRBV6-2/TRBV6-3
clone_size: once
cdr3_aa: CAIDAGTGYENIQYF
cdr3_nt: TGTGCCATCGATGCCGGGACAGGGTACGAAAACATTCAGTACTTC

d_call: .
j_call: TRBJ1-2
v_call: TRBV25-1
clone_size: .
cdr3_aa: CASRGDKGYYGYTF
cdr3_nt: TGTGCCAGCAGGGGGGACAAAGGATACTATGGCTACACCTTC

d_call: TRBD1
j_call: TRBJ2-7
v_call: TRBV14
clone_size: few
cdr3_aa: CASSQQPTGAGDEQYF
cdr3_nt: TGTGCCAGCAGCCAACAACCTACAGGGGCAGGGGACGAGCAGTACTTC

d_call: TRBD1
j_call: TRBJ1-5
v_call: TRBV6-1
clone_size: .
cdr3_aa: CATDRGGGGNQPQHF
cdr3_nt: TGTGCCACCGACAGGGGAGGGGGTGGCAATCAGCCCCAGCATTTT

d_call: .
j_call: TRBJ1-1
v_call: TRBV6-1
clone_size: .
cdr3_aa: CASTESVGNTEAFF
cdr3_nt: TGTGCCAGCACTGAATCGGTGGGGAACACTGAAGCTTTCTTT

d_call: .
j_call: TRBJ2-3
v_call: TRBV10-3
clone_size: once
cdr3_aa: CAIREGVADTQYF
cdr3_nt: TGTGCCATCAGGGAAGGGGTGGCAGATACGCAGTATTTT

d_call: TRBD2
j_call: TRBJ2-2
v_call: TRBV2
clone_size: .
cdr3_aa: CASSHHGGVVTGELFF
cdr3_nt: TGTGCCAGCAGTCACCACGGGGGGGTGGTGACCGGGGAGCTGTTTTTT

d_call: .
j_call: TRBJ2-2
v_call: TRBV28
clone_size: .
cdr3_aa: CASSFGGGGTGELFF
cdr3_nt: TGTGCCAGCAGTTTCGGCGGTGGGGGCACCGGGGAGCTGTTTTTT